This T cell receptor beta chain was identified during a study of T cell repertoires in cytomegalovirus infection. Study in general: From public TCR beta signatures came an indication of both CMV infection and matching HLA type. General study results and limits: Frequencies of public TCR beta families were cumulated, and this identified carriers of CMV plus the relevant HLA. HLA-C-restricted CMV clonotypes gave the most frequent clonotype in two of eight donors.

TCRdb recomputed calls from the reads with MiXCR, one row per CDR3 protein. The sample consists of about 360,000 distinct CDR3 sequences, approximately 18% of them appearing once. The CDR3 contains 16 residues. V lost 0 bases to trimming and J lost 4 bases; unmatched junction nucleotides: 6. Looked up from germline, CDR1 is MNHNS and CDR2 is SASEGT. This clonotype was seen a few times. Its specificity is not known. This receptor was identified in a human donor in good health (CMV status not recorded). Some clones in this sample may be carry-over from other donors' samples. The chain carries TRBV6-1 and TRBJ2-1; TRBD2 agrees at 7 bases. The sequencing input was PBMCs. CDR3 protein: CASSEAAGLPYNEQFF. CDR3 DNA sequence: TGTGCCAGCAGTGAAGCCGCGGGACTACCATACAATGAGCAGTTCTTC.